The clone carrying this TCR beta chain was recorded many times. Between the trimmed V and J ends, which lost 0 bases and 7 bases, there was a span of 8 bases. The CDR3 has 14 amino acids. Germline CDR1 SGDLS, CDR2 YYNGEE. The data are from a study of metastatic and nonmetastatic thyroid tumors. Across the study: Repertoire comparisons spanned blood and tumor or nodule tissue from malignant and benign thyroid patients.

TCRdb re-called the PCR reads through MiXCR. This table holds around 25,000 clones, roughly 24% found once. Thyroid surgery took place with no prior treatment in any patient. The gene calls are TRBV9 and TRBJ1-6; unclear D gene. This sequence originates from a female donor with papillary thyroid cancer or a benign thyroid nodule (not recorded which). Some clones in this sample may be carry-over from other donors' samples. Sequenced: blood. DNA of the CDR3: TGTGCCAGCAGCGTAGAAACGGGGAATTCACCCCTCCACTTT. It specifies CASSVETGNSPLHF.